This T cell receptor beta chain originates from a study of T cells after yellow fever vaccination. Study summary: The SMART-Seq v4 Ultra Low Input method served to prepare the low-cell-number fractions. Study outcomes and limitations: The booster response re-showed most primary clones: 96% CD4, approximately 86% CD8. There was a small share of clonotypes that showed up in both the CD4 and CD8 compartments.

TCRdb reprocessed the 5' RACE reads with MiXCR, giving one entry per CDR3 protein. The data show a few hundred thousand distinct CDR3 sequences, 3% to 4% seen once. In germline, CDR1 is SGHNT, CDR2 YYREEE (reference sequence). CDR3 length equals 15 residues. The ends lost 0 bases at V and 5 bases at J; junction bases unmatched: 5. Comment on this clonotype: What it recognizes is unknown.

This clonotype originated in a man younger than 35 who received the YFV17D yellow fever vaccine. The specimen was CD4+ T cells sorted from PBMCs, collected 10 days after the yellow fever booster vaccination. V and J are TRBV5-4 and TRBJ2-5, with 9 bases matching TRBD1. CDR3 nucleotides: TGTGCCAGCAGCTTGGGGACAGGGGCGGGGGAGACCCAGTACTTC. This gives the protein CASSLGTGAGETQYF.